These T cell receptor beta chains were read from a single sample in a study of neoadjuvant anti-PD-1 for oral cavity cancer. Assay: immunoSEQ multiplex PCR; the TCRdb copy retains only in-frame clones and omits some. The data show more than 10,000 clones, with 71% seen just once and less than 2.5% held by the top ten. Source: PBMCs, taken after nivolumab (anti-PD-1) treatment. The receptor set was obtained from a person aged 40 to 85 with oral cavity squamous cell carcinoma. The CDR3 runs from the conserved cysteine through the conserved F or W. Each record gives: J gene, clone size, V gene, D gene, CDR3 DNA, CDR3 protein. The D gene is left open where the match is weak. The size of a clone is reported for some rows only, either as once, few or many, or as a class for expanded clones.

TRBJ2-7	-	TRBV4-1	-	TGCGCCAGCAGCCAGGAGGGTAACTACGAGCAGTACTTC	CASSQEGNYEQYF
TRBJ2-1	-	TRBV11-2	-	TGTGCCAGCAGCAATCAGGGAAGGAATGAGCAGTTCTTC	CASSNQGRNEQFF
TRBJ1-5	-	TRBV2	-	TGTGCCAGCAGTAACCGACAAGGGTTTTATAGCAATCAGCCCCAGCATTTT	CASSNRQGFYSNQPQHF
TRBJ2-5	-	TRBV2	-	TGTGCCAGCAGTGGCGGTCATCAAGAGACCCAGTACTTC	CASSGGHQETQYF
TRBJ1-3	few	TRBV5-4	-	TGTGCCAGCAGCACCGGACCCACCAACACCATATATTTT	CASSTGPTNTIYF
TRBJ1-6	-	TRBV7-9	TRBD1	TGTGCCAGCAGCTGGGACAGGGACAATTCACCCCTCCACTTT	CASSWDRDNSPLHF
TRBJ2-7	-	TRBV2	-	TGTGCCAGCAGGTATAGCGGATCCTACGAGCAGTACTTC	CASRYSGSYEQYF
TRBJ1-3	-	TRBV11-2	-	TGTGCCAGCTCTCAGGGCCCTGGAAACACCATATATTTT	CASSQGPGNTIYF
TRBJ1-2	-	TRBV7-2	TRBD1	TGTGCCAGCAGCTTAGAATCAGGGGGCAACTATGGCTACACCTTC	CASSLESGGNYGYTF
TRBJ1-2	few	TRBV5-6	-	TGTGCCAGCAGCTTGAGGGGACATCTTTATCCGGCGAACTATGGCTACACCTTC	CASSLRGHLYPANYGYTF
TRBJ2-1	-	TRBV7-8	-	TGTGCCAGCAGCCTGGGGACGGCGGGTGAGCAGTTCTTC	CASSLGTAGEQFF
TRBJ2-6	-	TRBV2	-	TGTGCCAGCAGGAGGACCGTTTCTGGGGCCAACGTCCTGACTTTC	CASRRTVSGANVLTF
TRBJ2-1	-	TRBV28	TRBD2	TGTGCCAGCAGTTTTCCAAGGGCTAGCGGGAGGGTTGATGTTGAGCAGTTCTTC	CASSFPRASGRVDVEQFF
TRBJ1-3	-	TRBV9	TRBD1	TGTGCCAGCAGCCCTCCCGACAGGGCCCACACTGGAAACACCATATATTTT	CASSPPDRAHTGNTIYF
TRBJ2-1	-	TRBV7-3	-	TGTGCCAGCAGCTTATGGGCTAGCGTTTACAATGAGCAGTTCTTC	CASSLWASVYNEQFF
TRBJ2-1	-	TRBV20-1	-	TGCAGTGCCAGAACAGGGTCGGGGCAGTTCTTC	CSARTGSGQFF
TRBJ1-5	-	TRBV5-6	-	TGTGCCAGCAGCCCCCCGGGGGGGGCTTCGAGCAATCAGCCCCAGCATTTT	CASSPPGGASSNQPQHF
TRBJ1-2	-	TRBV2	TRBD1	TGTGCCAGCAGTACAAACAGGGGAGCAACTACCTATGGCTACACCTTC	CASSTNRGATTYGYTF
TRBJ2-2	-	TRBV10-3	-	TGTGCCATCAGTGTTAACAGGGCGAACACCGGGGAGCTGTTTTTT	CAISVNRANTGELFF
TRBJ2-7	-	TRBV18	TRBD1	TGTGCCAGCTCATCGACAGGGGGCCTCTACGAGCAGTACTTC	CASSSTGGLYEQYF
TRBJ2-2	-	TRBV7-2	TRBD2	TGTGCCAGCAGCCCCCGCCCTAGCGGGGGTACCGGGGAGCTGTTTTTT	CASSPRPSGGTGELFF
TRBJ1-1	-	TRBV9	-	TGTGCCAGCACGCCAGAACCCACGAACACTGAAGCTTTCTTT	CASTPEPTNTEAFF
TRBJ1-4	-	TRBV13	TRBD1	TGTGCCAGCAGCGTCGGGACAGGCGTTGAAAAACTGTTTTTT	CASSVGTGVEKLFF
TRBJ1-2	-	TRBV19	-	TGTGCCAGTAGCCGCTTGGGGGCACAACACTATGGCTACACCTTC	CASSRLGAQHYGYTF
TRBJ1-5	few	TRBV6-6	-	TGTGCCAGCAGTTACCTCTCGGAGGTGGAGCCCCAGCATTTT	CASSYLSEVEPQHF
TRBJ2-1	-	TRBV10-2	TRBD2	TGCGCCAGCAGTGATCTAGCGGGGGTCAATGAGCAGTTCTTC	CASSDLAGVNEQFF
TRBJ2-7	-	TRBV5-1	TRBD2	TGCGCCAGCAGCTTGGATGGGACTAGCAGATACGAGCAGTACTTC	CASSLDGTSRYEQYF
TRBJ1-3	few	TRBV5-4	-	TGTGCCAGCAGCTTGGCACCATTGACTGGAAACACCATATATTTT	CASSLAPLTGNTIYF
TRBJ1-2	-	TRBV6-5	-	TGTGCCAGCACCCGCCTGGCGAGAGATAACTATGGCTACACCTTC	CASTRLARDNYGYTF
TRBJ1-2	-	TRBV6-5	-	TGTGCCAGCAGTTACTCAGCCCAGGGAAACTATGGCTACACCTTC	CASSYSAQGNYGYTF
TRBJ1-2	-	TRBV19	TRBD1	TGTGCCAGTAGATCCGACAGGGTCTATGGCTACACCTTC	CASRSDRVYGYTF
TRBJ2-7	once	TRBV5-4	TRBD1	TGTGCCAGCAGCTCTTTCGCGGACAGGGTTCGCTCCGAGCAGTACTTC	CASSSFADRVRSEQYF
TRBJ2-7	-	TRBV7-8	TRBD1	TGTGCCAGCAGCTTACACTGGGACAGGGTTGATTACGAGCAGTACTTC	CASSLHWDRVDYEQYF
TRBJ2-1	few	TRBV5-1	-	TGCGCCAGCAGCTTGCCAAGGACAGCTTACAATGAGCAGTTCTTC	CASSLPRTAYNEQFF
TRBJ2-1	-	TRBV25-1	TRBD1	TGTGCCAGCAGTGAAAGTGCCGGGACAGCCTCCTACAATGAGCAGTTCTTC	CASSESAGTASYNEQFF
TRBJ2-7	-	TRBV9	-	TGTGCCAGCAGCGACCGATCGGGCGAGCAGTACTTC	CASSDRSGEQYF
TRBJ1-1	-	TRBV7-8	-	TGTGCCAGCAGTAGTCGAGGGACCGGGGCGGTGGACACTGAAGCTTTCTTT	CASSSRGTGAVDTEAFF
TRBJ1-5	-	TRBV29-1	TRBD1	TGCAGCGTTGAAGGTACAGGGGGCCAGCCCCAGCATTTT	CSVEGTGGQPQHF
TRBJ1-5	-	TRBV10-1	-	TGCGCCAGCACCCGAGGGGCAGCTCAGCCCCAGCATTTT	CASTRGAAQPQHF
TRBJ1-6	-	TRBV30	-	TGTGCCTGGAGTGGTCTACTGCCCCTCCACTTT	CAWSGLLPLHF
TRBJ2-3	-	TRBV10-3	-	TGTGCCATCAGTGAGCTCACTCTAGTCCACCCCCAGGATACGCAGTATTTT	CAISELTLVHPQDTQYF
TRBJ2-5	-	TRBV30	TRBD2	TGTGCCTGGAACAGACTAGCCAGAGGCACCCAGTACTTC	CAWNRLARGTQYF
TRBJ1-1	-	TRBV30	-	TGTGCCTGGAGTGTAGGGGGGGAAACTGAAGCTTTCTTT	CAWSVGGETEAFF
TRBJ1-6	-	TRBV10-2	-	TGCGCCAGCTCTCCACAGGTGGTCCGGTCACCCCTCCACTTT	CASSPQVVRSPLHF
TRBJ1-2	-	TRBV12-5	-	TGTGCTAGTGGTTTGGTACCGAATCAGAAGGCCTATGGCTACACCTTC	CASGLVPNQKAYGYTF
TRBJ1-6	-	TRBV5-4	-	TGTGCCAGCACCCGAGCTGGGGGGGGTAATTCACCCCTCCACTTT	CASTRAGGGNSPLHF
TRBJ1-5	-	TRBV6-1	-	TGTGCCCTCGGGCAGGGACGCCAGCCCCAGCATTTT	CALGQGRQPQHF
TRBJ2-1	-	TRBV25-1	TRBD1	TGTGCCACCGGGACACAGGGGGACAATGAGCAGTTCTTC	CATGTQGDNEQFF
TRBJ2-2	few	TRBV5-1	-	TGCGCCAGCAGCTTGGCTAGCGCCGGGGAGCTGTTTTTT	CASSLASAGELFF
TRBJ2-1	-	TRBV6-6	-	TGTGCCAGCAGTTACGGGGCCGGCTACAATGAGCAGTTCTTC	CASSYGAGYNEQFF
TRBJ1-2	-	TRBV7-8	-	TGTGCCAGCAGCTCCCCGGGACGTTCGGGCTATGGCTACACCTTC	CASSSPGRSGYGYTF
TRBJ1-6	-	TRBV10-3	TRBD1	TGTGCCATCAGTGAACTCAAGACAGGGGTATCCTATAATTCACCCCTCCACTTT	CAISELKTGVSYNSPLHF
TRBJ1-3	-	TRBV19	-	TGTGCCAGTAGTATGTATTCTGCGGGAGGACCTGGAAACACCATATATTTT	CASSMYSAGGPGNTIYF